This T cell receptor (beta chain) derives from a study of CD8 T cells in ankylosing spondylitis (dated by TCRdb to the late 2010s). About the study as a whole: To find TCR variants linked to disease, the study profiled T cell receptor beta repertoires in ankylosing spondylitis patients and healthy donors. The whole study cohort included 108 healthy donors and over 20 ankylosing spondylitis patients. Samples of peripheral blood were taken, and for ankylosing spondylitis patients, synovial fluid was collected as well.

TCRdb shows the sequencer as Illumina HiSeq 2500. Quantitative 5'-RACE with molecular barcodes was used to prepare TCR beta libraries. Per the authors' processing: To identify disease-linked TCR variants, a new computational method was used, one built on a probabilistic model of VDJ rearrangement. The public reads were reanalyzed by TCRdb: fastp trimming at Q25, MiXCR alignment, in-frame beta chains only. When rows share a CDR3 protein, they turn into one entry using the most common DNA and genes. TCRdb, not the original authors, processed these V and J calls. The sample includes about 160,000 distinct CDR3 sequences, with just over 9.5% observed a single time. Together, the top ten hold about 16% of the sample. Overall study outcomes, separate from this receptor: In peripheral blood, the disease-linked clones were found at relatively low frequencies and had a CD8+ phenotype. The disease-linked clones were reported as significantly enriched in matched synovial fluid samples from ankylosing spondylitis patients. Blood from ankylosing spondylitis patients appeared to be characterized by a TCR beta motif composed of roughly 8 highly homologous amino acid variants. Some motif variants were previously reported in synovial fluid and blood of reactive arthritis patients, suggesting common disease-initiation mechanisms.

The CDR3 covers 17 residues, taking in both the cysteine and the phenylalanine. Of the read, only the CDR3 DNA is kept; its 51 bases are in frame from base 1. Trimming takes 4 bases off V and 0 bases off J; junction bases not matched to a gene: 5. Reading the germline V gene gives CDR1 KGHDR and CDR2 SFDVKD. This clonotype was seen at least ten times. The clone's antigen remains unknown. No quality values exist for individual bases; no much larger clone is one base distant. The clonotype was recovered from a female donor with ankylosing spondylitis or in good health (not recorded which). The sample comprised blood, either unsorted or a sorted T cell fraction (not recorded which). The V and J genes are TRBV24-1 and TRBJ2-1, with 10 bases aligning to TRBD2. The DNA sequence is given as TGTGCCACCAGTGAGGCTAGCGGGGGTCTCTCCTACAATGAGCAGTTCTTC. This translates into CATSEASGGLSYNEQFF.